This T cell receptor (beta chain) was sequenced for a study of T cells in Graves' hyperthyroidism and ophthalmopathy. Authors of the study amplified TCR beta CDR3 regions from RNA transcripts. A set of HTBI primers served as the primers for a first-round RT-PCR of the TCR CDR3. TCRdb ran MiXCR on the multiplex PCR reads and lists one entry per CDR3 protein. Among around 540,000 distinct CDR3 sequences listed, roughly 15% were seen once. The sample holds many counts of this clonotype. Thyroid ultrasound and orbital computed tomography, with clinical symptoms and serum thyroxine and TRAb, informed diagnoses. From 10 ml of fresh peripheral blood, PBMCs were isolated. In germline, CDR1 is DFQATT, CDR2 SNEGSKA (reference sequence). This CDR3 has 15 amino acids. Unmatched junction bases numbered 10, after V lost 5 bases and J lost 2 bases.

Sequencing was carried out using blood. V and J are TRBV20-1 and TRBJ2-3, with 7 bases matching TRBD2. This receptor was taken from a woman aged 25 to 39 with Graves' ophthalmopathy. CDR3 sequence (DNA): TGCAGTGCTCAAGGATCTAGCGGAAACACAGATACGCAGTATTTT. This gives the protein CSAQGSSGNTDTQYF.